This is a list of T cell receptor beta chains from one sample in a study of regulatory T cells in long-lasting Graves disease. Each CDR3 protein gets one entry after TCRdb re-called the multiplex PCR reads with MiXCR. The sample holds 420,000 or so distinct CDR3 sequences; 23% are singletons and the top ten take roughly 30%. Sequenced material: peripheral blood mononuclear cells (PBMCs), taken when the disease was refractory, from a patient treated with antithyroid drugs. The origin of the receptors is a female donor with Graves disease. Both conserved end residues are trimmed from each CDR3. A D gene is named only where the DNA matches it firmly. Only part of the rows carry a size: once, few, many, or a class if the clone is expanded.

size,D,V,CDR3
few,NA,TRBV7-2,ASSLGGGFEQY
many,TRBD1,TRBV28,ASRRTGGAWGTEAF
NA,NA,TRBV3-1,ASSQAGRQAAEAF
NA,TRBD2,TRBV7-2,ASSAGLAGGNGELF
many,TRBD1,TRBV6-1,ASSGTGAPETQY
few,NA,TRBV6-2/TRBV6-3,ASSYSQGLFRDYGYT
few,NA,TRBV6-1,ASGHTGPGNTIY
NA,NA,TRBV20-1,SAAPTWDTQY
few,TRBD2,TRBV6-5,ASSYLGRGGSKTQY
many,NA,TRBV7-3,ASSSSGANVLT